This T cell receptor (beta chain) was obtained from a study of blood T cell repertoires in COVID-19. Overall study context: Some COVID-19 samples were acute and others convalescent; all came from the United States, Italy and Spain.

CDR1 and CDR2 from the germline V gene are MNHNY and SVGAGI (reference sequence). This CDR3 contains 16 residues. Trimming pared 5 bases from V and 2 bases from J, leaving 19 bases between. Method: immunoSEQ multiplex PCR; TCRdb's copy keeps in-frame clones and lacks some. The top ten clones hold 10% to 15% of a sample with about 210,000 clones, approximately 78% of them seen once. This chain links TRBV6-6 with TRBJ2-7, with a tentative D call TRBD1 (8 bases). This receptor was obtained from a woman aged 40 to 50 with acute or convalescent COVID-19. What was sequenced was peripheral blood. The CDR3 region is CASSRSTGGATYEQYF. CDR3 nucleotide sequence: TGTGCCAGCAGTCGATCAACAGGGGGGGCTACCTACGAGCAGTACTTC.